The clone carrying this T cell receptor (beta chain) was seen more than once but under ten times. Antigen: not known. This specimen belongs to a study of CD8 T cells in ankylosing spondylitis. Study observations and caveats: Disease-linked clones reportedly showed significant enrichment in matched ankylosing spondylitis synovial fluid. About 8 highly homologous variants made up a TCR beta motif, and this motif appeared characteristic of ankylosing spondylitis blood. In reactive arthritis synovial fluid and blood, some motif variants had been reported before.

Quantitative 5'-RACE with molecular barcodes was used to make the TCR beta libraries. TCRdb recomputed calls from the 5' RACE reads with MiXCR, one row per CDR3 protein. The sample has approximately 500,000 distinct CDR3 sequences, about 12% seen once. The receptor was derived from a male donor with ankylosing spondylitis. The sample consisted of blood, either unsorted or a sorted T cell fraction (not recorded which).

CDR3 DNA sequence: TGCAGCGTGGGGGCCTTGGGGAGCGGGAGAAGCTCCTACGAGCAGTACTTC. It specifies CSVGALGSGRSSYEQYF. This rearrangement joins TRBV29-1 to TRBJ2-7, with 8 positions matching TRBD2. This CDR3 has 17 residues. Trimming at V came to 6 bases and at J to 0 bases, leaving 16 bases not matched to a gene. Per germline, CDR1 SQVTM and CDR2 ANQGSEA.